The 24 T cell receptor beta chains below all came from one sample that was sequenced in a study of breast tumors, draining lymph nodes, adjacent tissues. MiXCR was run by TCRdb on the multiplex PCR reads, yielding one entry per CDR3 protein. The sample includes around 300,000 distinct CDR3 sequences, 30% to 35% seen only once; the top ten take more than 0.85%. Samples came from axillary lymph nodes draining the breast cancer. Input material: axillary lymph node tissue. These receptors all stem from a female donor with breast cancer. Some clones in this sample may be carry-over from other donors' samples.

V is TRBV20-1 and J is TRBJ1-3; D is undetermined. Germline values: CDR1 DFQATT, CDR2 SNEGSKA (reference sequence). CDR3 size: 14 residues. Trimming shortened V by 5 bases and J by 0 bases, and 11 bases separated the two germline ends. CDR3 in DNA: TGCAGTGCTGATGACGGGAACTCTGGAAACACCATATATTTT. It encodes CSADDGNSGNTIYF.

This clonotype came up many times. The rearrangement links TRBV11-2 to TRBJ1-2; D might be TRBD1 (6 bases). The CDR3 has 12 residues. Trimming pared 5 bases from V and 8 bases from J, leaving 12 bases between. Germline V gene sequence: CDR1 SGHAT, CDR2 FQNNGV. The CDR3 bases are TGTGCCAGCAGCACACAGGGTTGGGGCTACACCTTC. Translated: CASSTQGWGYTF.

As regards this clonotype: The junction departs from germline at one end; a sequencing error may be responsible. The chain couples TRBV6-6 to TRBJ2-5; 10 bases are shared with TRBD2. Germline assignment: CDR1 MNHNY and CDR2 SVGAGI (reference sequence). The CDR3 runs to 19 residues. In nucleotides, the CDR3 is TGTGCCAGCAGTCACTCGCTATCCACAAGCGGGAGGGGACAAGAGACCCAGTACTTC. This gives the protein CASSHSLSTSGRGQETQYF.

The gene calls are TRBV11-2 and TRBJ2-2; D could derive from TRBD1 or TRBD2 (6 bases each). The CDR3 is 17 residues long. Germline loops: CDR1 SGHAT, CDR2 FQNNGV. V gave up 3 bases and J gave up 0 bases, with 14 bases separating them. The CDR3 coding sequence is TGTGCCAGCAGCTTCCCGGCGGGACACACGAACACCGGGGAGCTGTTTTTT. Its translation: CASSFPAGHTNTGELFF.

The sample holds many counts of this clonotype. The chain couples TRBV30 to TRBJ1-4; no clear D. CDR1 and CDR2 from the germline V gene are GTSNPN and SVGIG (reference sequence). Trimming left V 3 bases short and J 7 bases short, with 6 bases between. The CDR3 sequence is 11 residues long. This CDR3 is CAWSGSEKLFF. As DNA, the CDR3 is TGTGCCTGGAGCGGTAGTGAAAAACTGTTTTTT. Using reference TRBV30 and TRBJ1-4 for the parts outside the CDR3, the full variable domain is SQTIHQWPATLVQPVGSPLSLECTVEGTSNPNLYWYRQAAGRGLQLLFYSVGIGQISSEVPQNLSASRPQDRQFILSSKKLLLSDSGFYLCAWSGSEKLFFGSGTQLSVL.

This clonotype was observed at least ten times. CDR3 DNA: TGCGCCAGCAGCTTTACCTCCAGTCAAGAGACCCAGTACTTC. The encoded protein is CASSFTSSQETQYF. The rearrangement joins TRBV5-1 to TRBJ2-5; D is unclear. The CDR3 loop spans 14 amino acids. The V and J ends lost 2 bases and 2 bases respectively, with 10 bases between them. CDR1 and CDR2 from the germline V gene are SGHRS and YFSETQ. Filled out from reference TRBV5-1 and TRBJ2-5, the complete variable domain reads KAGVTQTPRYLIKTRGQQVTLSCSPISGHRSVSWYQQTPGQGLQFLFEYFSETQRNKGNFPGRFSGRQFSNSRSEMNVSTLELGDSALYLCASSFTSSQETQYFGPGTRLLVL.

This clonotype came up many times. V usage is TRBV5-4 and J usage is TRBJ2-1; D remains ambiguous. Germline lookup yields CDR1 SGHNT and CDR2 YYREEE (reference sequence). Trimming pared 0 bases from V and 5 bases from J, leaving 21 bases between. The CDR3 contains 18 residues. CDR3 sequence reads: CASSLGSSRFAVHNEQFF. The CDR3 nucleotides are TGTGCCAGCAGCTTGGGAAGCTCCAGGTTCGCGGTGCACAATGAGCAGTTCTTC.

Comments on this clonotype: Just one base apart from a much larger clone, this may be a read error. The chain uses TRBV5-1 and TRBJ2-1; the match to TRBD2 covers 9 bases. Germline-derived CDR1 and CDR2 are SGHRS and YFSETQ. The CDR3 runs 16 residues. The J segment lost 4 bases and the V segment lost 1 base, leaving 6 bases of the junction unmatched. CDR3 region: CASSLSRGRDYNEQFF. The DNA for the CDR3 is TGCGCCAGCAGCTTGAGTCGCGGGAGGGATTACAATGAGCAGTTCTTC.

Concerning this clonotype: With a much larger clone just one base away, this may be a read error. This chain connects TRBV12-3 or TRBV12-4 to TRBJ2-3; D call uncertain. Trimming cost V 6 bases and J 4 bases, with 17 bases left between them. The CDR3 contains 15 residues. This chain's CDR3 is CASSPRPSPADTQYF. Here the CDR3 DNA reads TGTGCCAGCAGCCCCCGCCCGAGTCCCGCAGATACGCAGTATTTT.

V is TRBV4-3 and J is TRBJ2-3; D gene unclear. The DNA end is a closer match to TRBJ1-5, so the J assignment may be wrong. CDR3 size: 14 residues. Germline values: CDR1 LGHNA, CDR2 YSLEER. As DNA, the CDR3 is TGCGCCAGCAGCATTGAAGCTAGCACAGATACGCAGCATTTT. Translated: CASSIEASTDTQHF.

The gene calls are TRBV2 and TRBJ2-2; the D gene is possibly TRBD2 (5 bases). CDR3 size: 19 residues. Per the germline V gene, CDR1 is SNHLY and CDR2 is FYNNEI. V lost 6 bases to trimming and J lost 3 bases, with 26 bases between them. CDR3 sequence (DNA): TGTGCCAGCAGCTTAGCGTACGAGCTTCCTAAATTTGACACCGGGGAGCTGTTTTTT. It translates to CASSLAYELPKFDTGELFF.

In its sample, this clonotype was seen many times. The chain couples TRBV2 to TRBJ1-2; D gene ambiguous. CDR1 is SNHLY, CDR2 FYNNEI, per germline. The CDR3 extends over 11 amino acids. Trimming cost V 7 bases and J 4 bases, with 7 bases left between them. The CDR3 is CASMGTYGYTF. CDR3 DNA sequence: TGTGCCAGCATGGGAACCTATGGCTACACCTTC. Based on the CDR3 plus reference TRBV2 and TRBJ1-2, the full variable domain is EPEVTQTPSHQVTQMGQEVILRCVPISNHLYFYWYRQILGQKVEFLVSFYNNEISEKSEIFDDQFSVERPDGSNFTLKIRSTKLEDSAMYFCASMGTYGYTFGSGTRLTVV.

This clonotype was seen ten or more times. V and J are TRBV19 and TRBJ2-1; no clear D gene. V gave up 8 bases and J gave up 6 bases, with 20 bases separating them. There are 15 residues in the CDR3. Germline V gene data show CDR1 as LNHDA and CDR2 as SQIVND (reference sequence). CDR3 protein: CASQPVGIPSNEQFF. CDR3 nucleotides: TGTGCCAGTCAGCCTGTAGGGATTCCGTCCAATGAGCAGTTCTTC.

Concerning this clonotype: The junction differs from germline at one of its ends, possibly a read error. The chain has TRBV6-5 and TRBJ1-2; D is undetermined. CDR1 is MNHEY and CDR2 is SVGAGI in the germline V gene. This CDR3 region has 12 residues. The CDR3: CASRGPAYSYTF. For the CDR3, the DNA is TGTGCCAGCAGAGGACCTGCCTATAGCTACACCTTC.

V gene TRBV6-2 or TRBV6-3 combines with J gene TRBJ2-3, with 9 bases aligning to TRBD2. The germline gives CDR1 MNHEY, CDR2 SVGEGT. The ends lost 4 bases at V and 7 bases at J; junction bases unmatched: 9. The CDR3 runs 15 residues. The CDR3 is CASSSRLAVAYTQYF. CDR3 nucleotide sequence: TGTGCCAGCAGTTCCAGACTAGCGGTCGCTTATACGCAGTATTTT.

This clonotype was seen repeatedly, ten times or more. The chain recombines TRBV7-9 with TRBJ2-3; TRBD2 is a possible D gene (5 bases). In germline, CDR1 is SEHNR, CDR2 FQNEAQ (reference sequence). Trimming removed 5 bases from V and 4 bases from J, with 16 bases in between. The CDR3 extends over 15 amino acids. CDR3 amino acids: CASSTSQTGADTQYF. The CDR3 nucleotides are TGTGCCAGCAGCACATCCCAAACCGGGGCAGATACGCAGTATTTT.

V and J are TRBV4-2 and TRBJ2-4, with TRBD2 matching over 8 bases. The V gene's germline CDR1 is LGHNA and CDR2 YNFKEQ. With 0 bases clipped from V and 3 bases from J, the junction kept 4 bases outside the gene matches. CDR3 length: 16 amino acids. In DNA form, the CDR3 reads TGTGCCAGCAGCCAAGACGCGGGAGGTGTCAAAAACATTCAGTACTTC. Its protein is CASSQDAGGVKNIQYF.

This clonotype showed up many times. This sequence joins TRBV4-1 and TRBJ2-5; TRBD2 might be the D (5 bases). Deletions cut 1 base from V and 1 base from J, with 10 bases between. This CDR3 is 15 amino acids long. CDR1 and CDR2 from the germline V gene are MGHRA and YSYEKL. CDR3 DNA: TGCGCCAGCAGCCAAGTGGTCGGAGGCCAAGAGACCCAGTACTTC. It translates to CASSQVVGGQETQYF.

This clonotype was recorded at least ten times. This chain connects TRBV20-1 to TRBJ2-7; D uncertain. V was pared by 3 bases and J by 2 bases, with 11 bases between. This CDR3 is 13 amino acids long. CDR1 is DFQATT and CDR2 is SNEGSKA in the germline V gene (reference sequence). The CDR3 region is CSASPSRTYEQYF. The CDR3 DNA sequence: TGCAGTGCTAGTCCGTCTCGCACCTACGAGCAGTACTTC.

This clonotype has a count of ten or more. This rearrangement joins TRBV20-1 to TRBJ2-7, with 8 bases aligning to TRBD1. The V gene end was trimmed by 5 bases and the J gene end by 5 bases; junction bases not matched to a gene: 8. The CDR3 runs to 13 residues. Germline values: CDR1 DFQATT, CDR2 SNEGSKA (reference sequence). DNA of the CDR3: TGCAGTGCTCCAACTAGGACAGGGCACGAGCAGTACTTC. As protein: CSAPTRTGHEQYF.

As regards this clonotype: This may arise from a read error, as a much more abundant clone is one base away. The V call is TRBV6-5, the J call TRBJ1-3; tentative D call: TRBD1 (6 bases). CDR3 length: 14 residues. Per germline, CDR1 MNHEY and CDR2 SVGAGI. The CDR3 DNA is TGTGCCAGCTGTTACGGGACAAATGGAAACACCATATATTTT. Encoded protein: CASCYGTNGNTIYF.

The sample holds a few counts of this clonotype. The chain carries TRBV6-1 and TRBJ2-7; D remains ambiguous. Germline V gene lookup returns CDR1 MNHNS and CDR2 SASEGT. There are 16 residues in the CDR3. Trimming took 5 bases from V and 0 from J, leaving 17 bases between them. CDR3 region: CASSPLSTRSSYEQYF. CDR3 in DNA: TGTGCCAGCAGTCCCCTCAGTACAAGGAGCTCCTACGAGCAGTACTTC.

This clonotype was observed a few times. The rearrangement uses TRBV30 and TRBJ2-2, with D hard to call. The CDR3 covers 13 residues. The V gene lost 4 bases and the J gene lost 5 bases, with 11 bases spanning the gap. The V gene's germline CDR1 is GTSNPN and CDR2 SVGIG (reference sequence). The DNA of the CDR3 is TGTGCCTGGAACGGCGTGCGTACCGGGGAGCTGTTTTTT. Protein product: CAWNGVRTGELFF.

There are many counts of this clonotype. V gene TRBV5-5 combines with J gene TRBJ1-2; 8 bases are a match to TRBD1. J gave up 8 bases and V 3 bases, and 12 bases lay outside the gene matches. The CDR3 loop spans 15 amino acids. Germline V gene lookup returns CDR1 SGHKS and CDR2 YYEKEE (reference sequence). The CDR3 DNA is TGTGCCAGCAGCTACCTTCTGACAGGGGCTCTCGGCTACACCTTC. This codes for CASSYLLTGALGYTF. The complete variable domain, with remaining parts taken from reference TRBV5-5 and TRBJ1-2, reads DAGVTQSPTHLIKTRGQQVTLRCSPISGHKSVSWYQQVLGQGPQFIFQYYEKEERGRGNFPDRFSARQFPNYSSELNVNALLLGDSALYLCASSYLLTGALGYTFGSGTRLTVV.